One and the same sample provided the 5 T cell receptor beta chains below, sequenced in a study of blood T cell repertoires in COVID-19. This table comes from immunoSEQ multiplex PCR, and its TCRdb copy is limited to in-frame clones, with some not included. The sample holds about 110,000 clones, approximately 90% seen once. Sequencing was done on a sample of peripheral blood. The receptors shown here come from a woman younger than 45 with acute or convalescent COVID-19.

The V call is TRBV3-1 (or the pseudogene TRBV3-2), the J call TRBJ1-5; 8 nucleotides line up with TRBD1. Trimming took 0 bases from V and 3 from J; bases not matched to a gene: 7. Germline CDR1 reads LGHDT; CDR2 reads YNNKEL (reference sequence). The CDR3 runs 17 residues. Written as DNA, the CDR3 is TGTGCCAGCAGCCAAGATGCAGGGGGCGGTTTCAATCAGCCCCAGCATTTT. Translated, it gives CASSQDAGGGFNQPQHF.

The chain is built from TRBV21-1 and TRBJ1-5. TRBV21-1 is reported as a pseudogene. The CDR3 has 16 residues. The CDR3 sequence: CARATGDPLGNQPQHF. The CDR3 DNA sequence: TGTGCCAGGGCAACGGGGGACCCCTTGGGCAATCAGCCCCAGCATTTT.

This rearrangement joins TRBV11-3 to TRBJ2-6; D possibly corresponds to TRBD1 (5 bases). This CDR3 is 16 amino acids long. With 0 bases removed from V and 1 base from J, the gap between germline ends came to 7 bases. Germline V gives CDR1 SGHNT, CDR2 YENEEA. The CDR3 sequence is CASSLESGSGANVLTF. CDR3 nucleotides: TGTGCCAGCAGCTTAGAGTCAGGGTCTGGGGCCAACGTCCTGACTTTC.

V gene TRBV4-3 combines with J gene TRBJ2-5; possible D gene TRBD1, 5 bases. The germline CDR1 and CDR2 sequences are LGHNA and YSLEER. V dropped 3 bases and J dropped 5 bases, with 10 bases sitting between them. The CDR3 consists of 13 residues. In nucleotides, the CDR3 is TGCGCCAGCAGCCATGGGGCCGGGGAGACCCAGTACTTC. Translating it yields CASSHGAGETQYF.

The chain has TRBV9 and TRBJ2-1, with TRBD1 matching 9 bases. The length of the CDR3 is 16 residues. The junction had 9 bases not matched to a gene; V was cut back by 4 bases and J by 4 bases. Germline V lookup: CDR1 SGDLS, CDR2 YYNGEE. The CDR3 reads CASSPPGQGLYNEQFF. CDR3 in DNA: TGTGCCAGCAGCCCACCGGGACAGGGTCTTTACAATGAGCAGTTCTTC.